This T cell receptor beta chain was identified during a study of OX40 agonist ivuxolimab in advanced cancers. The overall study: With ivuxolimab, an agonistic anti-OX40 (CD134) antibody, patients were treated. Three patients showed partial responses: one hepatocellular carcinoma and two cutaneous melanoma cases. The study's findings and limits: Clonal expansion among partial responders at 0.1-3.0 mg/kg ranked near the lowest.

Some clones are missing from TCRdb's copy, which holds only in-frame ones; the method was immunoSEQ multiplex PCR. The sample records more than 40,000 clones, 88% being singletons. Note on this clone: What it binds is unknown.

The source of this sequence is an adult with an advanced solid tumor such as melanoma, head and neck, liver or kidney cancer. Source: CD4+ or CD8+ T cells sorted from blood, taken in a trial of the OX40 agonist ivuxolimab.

CDR3 bases: TGTGCCAGCAGAGCAGGACAGGGGGCCTCCTACGAGCAGTACTTC. It translates to CASRAGQGASYEQYF. The chain couples TRBV6-5 to TRBJ2-7; the match to TRBD1 covers 11 bases. Germline CDR1 and CDR2: MNHEY and SVGAGI. With 6 bases clipped from V and 0 bases from J, the junction kept 4 bases outside the gene matches. This CDR3 region has 15 residues.